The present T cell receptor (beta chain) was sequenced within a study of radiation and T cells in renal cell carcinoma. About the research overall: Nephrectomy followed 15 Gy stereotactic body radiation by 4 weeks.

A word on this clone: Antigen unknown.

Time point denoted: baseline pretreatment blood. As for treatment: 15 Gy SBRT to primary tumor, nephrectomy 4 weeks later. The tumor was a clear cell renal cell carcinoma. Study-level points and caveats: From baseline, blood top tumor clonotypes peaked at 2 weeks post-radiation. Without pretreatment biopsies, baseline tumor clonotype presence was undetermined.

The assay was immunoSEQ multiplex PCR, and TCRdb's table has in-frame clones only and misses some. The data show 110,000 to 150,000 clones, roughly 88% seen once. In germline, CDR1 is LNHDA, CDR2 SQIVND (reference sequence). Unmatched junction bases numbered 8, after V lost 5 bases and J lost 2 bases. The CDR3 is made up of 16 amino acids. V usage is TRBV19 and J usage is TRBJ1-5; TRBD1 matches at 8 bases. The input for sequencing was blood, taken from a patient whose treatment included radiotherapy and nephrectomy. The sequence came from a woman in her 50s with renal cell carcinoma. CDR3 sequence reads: CASSDTQGAGNQPQHF. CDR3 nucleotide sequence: TGTGCCAGTAGTGACACTCAGGGGGCTGGCAATCAGCCCCAGCATTTT.